Each of the 16 T cell receptor beta chains below was sequenced from the same sample in a study of type 1 and type 2 diabetes patients. PCR was run on genomic DNA. A primer set of 30 forward and 13 reverse primers amplified the CDR3. TCRdb re-called the multiplex PCR reads through MiXCR, storing one row per CDR3 protein. The sample lists about 290,000 distinct CDR3 sequences, roughly 44% seen once, with about 13% in the top ten. The specimen sequenced was peripheral blood mononuclear cells (PBMCs). These receptor sequences come from a man aged 18 to 30 with type 2 diabetes.

This clonotype was seen a handful of times. The chain has TRBV7-9 and TRBJ2-7; 9 bases map to TRBD2. Germline CDR1 reads SEHNR; CDR2 reads FQNEAQ (reference sequence). The V and J ends lost 5 bases and 2 bases, in that order; junction bases with no gene match: 7. The CDR3 is 15 residues long. The CDR3 DNA is TGTGCCAGCAGCCCAAAGACTAGCGGAACCTACGAGCAGTACTTC. Translated, it gives CASSPKTSGTYEQYF.

The chain couples TRBV12-3 or TRBV12-4 to TRBJ1-1, with D uncertain. Trimming cost V 5 bases and J 6 bases, with 10 bases left between them. The CDR3 length is 12 residues. CDR3 amino acids: CASSLRGSEAFF. CDR3 bases: TGTGCCAGCAGTCTGCGAGGGTCTGAAGCTTTCTTT.

This clonotype showed up just a few times. This chain uses TRBV10-2 with TRBJ1-2; 7 positions match TRBD1. The CDR3 runs to 13 residues. The germline gives CDR1 WSHSY, CDR2 SAAADI. Trimming cost V 7 bases and J 2 bases; bases outside gene matches: 4. CDR3: CASTTGRNYGYTF. The CDR3 DNA sequence: TGCGCCAGCACGACAGGGCGAAACTATGGCTACACCTTC.

The chain uses TRBV20-1 and TRBJ1-4; a possible D gene is TRBD1 (5 bases). The V and J ends lost 3 bases and 7 bases respectively, with 12 bases between them. Germline CDR1 and CDR2: DFQATT and SNEGSKA (reference sequence). This CDR3 comprises 13 residues. The CDR3 loop is CSARGGVSEKLFF. CDR3 coding DNA: TGCAGTGCTAGGGGAGGGGTCAGTGAAAAACTGTTTTTT.

CDR3 region: CASSWQGKELFF. The CDR3 region has the DNA TGCGCCAGCAGCTGGCAGGGGAAGGAACTGTTTTTT. The chain recombines TRBV5-1 with TRBJ1-4, with a tentative D call TRBD1 (6 bases). Germline CDR1 SGHRS, CDR2 YFSETQ. The V gene lost 3 bases and the J gene lost 12 bases, with 12 bases spanning the gap. CDR3 length equals 12 residues.

This clonotype was observed a handful of times. The chain is built from TRBV6-5 and TRBJ2-1; 7 nucleotides match TRBD1. V lost 5 bases to trimming and J lost 5 bases; unmatched junction nucleotides: 12. The CDR3 totals 16 residues. The germline CDR1 and CDR2 sequences are MNHEY and SVGAGI. For the CDR3, the DNA is TGTGCCAGCAGTCTCCAGAGTGGGACAGAGAACAATGAGCAGTTCTTC. Protein: CASSLQSGTENNEQFF.

The V gene is TRBV27, the J gene TRBJ1-2; D call uncertain. The CDR3 has 14 residues. V lost 2 bases and J 6 bases, leaving 13 bases between the germline ends. Germline assignment: CDR1 MNHEY and CDR2 SMNVEV (reference sequence). The CDR3 DNA reads as TGTGCCAGCAGTTTAGGTGTCTGGAGTAATGGCTACACCTTC. The encoded protein is CASSLGVWSNGYTF.

The rearrangement joins TRBV29-1 to TRBJ2-1, with D hard to call. Trimming removed 1 base from V and 5 bases from J, with 12 bases in between. CDR1 is SQVTM and CDR2 is ANQGSEA in the germline V gene. The CDR3 loop spans 14 amino acids. The DNA of the CDR3 is TGCAGCGTTGAAGTGCCTAACAAGGACAATGAGCAGTTCTTC. Its protein is CSVEVPNKDNEQFF.

Only a few counts were recorded for this clonotype. The chain employs TRBV7-2 and TRBJ1-6, with D possibly matching TRBD1 (5 bases). From germline, CDR1 is SGHTA and CDR2 FQGNSA. Trimming left V 5 bases short and J 7 bases short, with 15 bases between. The CDR3 has 15 residues. The CDR3 here is CASSPWGQGNSPLHF. CDR3 nucleotide sequence: TGTGCCAGCAGCCCCTGGGGTCAGGGAAATTCACCCCTCCACTTT.

The rearrangement links TRBV6-1 to TRBJ2-1; D not resolved. Trimming left V 5 bases short and J 5 bases short, with 16 bases between. Looked up from germline, CDR1 is MNHNS and CDR2 is SASEGT. The length of the CDR3 is 15 residues. The CDR3, as DNA: TGTGCCAGCAGTACTCCGAGGACCACAAACAATGAGCAGTTCTTC. Translating it yields CASSTPRTTNNEQFF.

This clonotype was observed a handful of times. V usage is TRBV13 and J usage is TRBJ2-7, with 9 bases fitting TRBD2. Germline V gene sequence: CDR1 PRHDT, CDR2 FYEKMQ (reference sequence). V lost 0 bases and J lost 3; bases outside the gene matches: 0. The CDR3 extends over 14 amino acids. Here the CDR3 reads CASSLGLAGYEQYF. CDR3 nucleotides: TGTGCCAGCAGCTTAGGACTAGCGGGCTACGAGCAGTACTTC.

The V call is TRBV7-3, the J call TRBJ2-1; 8 bases are shared with TRBD1. Germline CDR1 SGHTA, CDR2 FQGTGA. Trimming at V came to 5 bases and at J to 4 bases, leaving 19 bases not matched to a gene. This CDR3 is built from 19 residues. The CDR3 DNA reads as TGTGCCAGCAGCGACCGGAGGGGAGTATGGGACAGGTCGTACAATGAGCAGTTCTTC. This sequence encodes CASSDRRGVWDRSYNEQFF.

This clonotype occurred a few times. The chain links TRBV5-1 to TRBJ1-1, with D tentatively TRBD1 (6 bases). Germline CDR1 is SGHRS and CDR2 is YFSETQ. The V gene lost 4 bases and the J gene lost 3 bases, with 16 bases spanning the gap. The CDR3 length is 15 residues. The CDR3 loop is CASSGSKQGDTEAFF. CDR3 DNA: TGCGCCAGCAGCGGGTCTAAACAGGGAGACACTGAAGCTTTCTTT.

This chain uses TRBV6-6 with TRBJ1-2; unclear D gene. CDR3 size: 15 residues. Trimming left V 6 bases short and J 3 bases short, with 17 bases between. Germline V gene data show CDR1 as MNHNY and CDR2 as SVGAGI (reference sequence). The CDR3: CASSPAASLYYGYTF. The CDR3 DNA sequence: TGTGCCAGCAGCCCAGCAGCAAGCTTGTACTATGGCTACACCTTC.

The gene calls are TRBV13 and TRBJ1-2; maybe TRBD1 (5 bases). Germline values: CDR1 PRHDT, CDR2 FYEKMQ (reference sequence). The V and J ends lost 3 bases and 4 bases respectively, with 9 bases between them. The CDR3 length is 13 residues. The CDR3 nucleotides are TGTGCCAGCAGCTTGATCAGGGCCTATGGCTACACCTTC. Encoded protein: CASSLIRAYGYTF.

Concerning this clonotype itself: At one end, the junction sequence differs from germline, possibly due to a read error. This rearrangement joins TRBV20-1 to TRBJ2-1; TRBD1 matches at 7 bases. The germline CDR1 and CDR2 sequences are DFQATT and SNEGSKA (reference sequence). This CDR3 is built from 17 residues. CDR3 residues: CSARVNLQGIVGNGQFF. CDR3 nucleotides: TGCAGTGCTAGAGTCAACTTACAGGGGATCGTAGGCAATGGGCAGTTCTTC.